This passage covers 8 T cell receptor beta chains from one sample sequenced in a study of T-cell memory formation after mild COVID-19. MiXCR, run by TCRdb on the 5' RACE reads, gives a single entry per CDR3 protein. The repertoire has about 290,000 distinct CDR3 sequences, about a sixth of them found once; the top ten carry about a fifth. The material sequenced was PBMCs or a T cell subset sorted from them (not recorded which). The receptors derive from a man aged 18 to 30 who had mild COVID-19 (a few samples of this study predate the infection). Cell type and time point are not known.

The chain uses TRBV4-3 and TRBJ1-6; maybe TRBD1 (6 bases). Trimming shortened V by 0 bases and J by 7 bases, and 10 bases separated the two germline ends. Germline lookup yields CDR1 LGHNA and CDR2 YSLEER. There are 15 residues in the CDR3. This CDR3 is CASSQDPGVNSPLHF. DNA of the CDR3: TGCGCCAGCAGCCAAGATCCAGGGGTAAATTCACCCCTCCACTTT.

The table lists this clonotype with many counts. V gene TRBV9 combines with J gene TRBJ2-4; a possible D gene is TRBD2 (5 bases). The CDR3 covers 15 residues. Germline lookup yields CDR1 SGDLS and CDR2 YYNGEE. The V end was cut by 2 bases, the J end by 8 bases, with 17 bases between. The CDR3 DNA sequence: TGTGCCAGCAGCGTGGACGCAGGCTTGAGGGACATTCAGTACTTC. Translated: CASSVDAGLRDIQYF. The complete variable domain, with remaining parts taken from reference TRBV9 and TRBJ2-4, reads DSGVTQTPKHLITATGQRVTLRCSPRSGDLSVYWYQQSLDQGLQFLIQYYNGEERAKGNILERFSAQQFPDLHSELNLSSLELGDSALYFCASSVDAGLRDIQYFGAGTRLSVL.

This clonotype showed up just a few times. The CDR3, as DNA: TGTGCCAGCAGCGTCGAGGGGGCGGTCACCGGGGAGCTGTTTTTT. Translated, it gives CASSVEGAVTGELFF. The chain combines TRBV5-6 with TRBJ2-2; TRBD1 agrees at 7 bases. Germline lookup yields CDR1 SGHDT and CDR2 YYEEEE. The CDR3 runs 15 residues. V was clipped by 4 bases and J by 4 bases; unmatched bases: 7. Combining the CDR3 with reference TRBV5-6 and TRBJ2-2 gives the whole variable domain DAGVTQSPTHLIKTRGQQVTLRCSPKSGHDTVSWYQQALGQGPQFIFQYYEEEERQRGNFPDRFSGHQFPNYSSELNVNALLLGDSALYLCASSVEGAVTGELFFGEGSRLTVL.

This clonotype was seen a handful of times. Here the CDR3 DNA reads TGCGCCAGCAGCCTTGGACAGGGGAACGGGGAGCAGTTCTTC. Its translation is CASSLGQGNGEQFF. J is TRBJ2-1 and V is TRBV4-1, with 9 bases matching TRBD1. This CDR3 is 14 amino acids long. Trimming at V came to 4 bases and at J to 10 bases, leaving 8 bases not matched to a gene. Per germline, CDR1 MGHRA and CDR2 YSYEKL.

The table lists this clonotype with a few counts. This rearrangement joins TRBV5-6 to TRBJ1-6; 9 bases agree with TRBD1. Germline V gene sequence: CDR1 SGHDT, CDR2 YYEEEE. After removal of 4 bases from V and 9 bases from J, the junction contained 11 bases not matched to a gene. The CDR3 extends over 16 amino acids. The CDR3 coding sequence is TGTGCCAGCAGCCTAGCCTCCGGGACAGGGAGTTCACCCCTCCACTTT. This encodes CASSLASGTGSSPLHF.

This clonotype was detected only a few times. This sequence joins TRBV5-1 and TRBJ2-7; the D is unclear. V was trimmed by 5 bases and J by 1 base, leaving 13 bases between them. The CDR3 totals 14 residues. Germline CDR1 reads SGHRS; CDR2 reads YFSETQ. CDR3 nucleotides: TGCGCCAGCAGTCCCACAGTTACGTCCTACGAGCAGTACGTC. It encodes CASSPTVTSYEQYV.

The rearrangement links TRBV30 to TRBJ2-5; possible D gene TRBD1, 6 bases. The V end was cut by 8 bases, the J end by 1 base, with 11 bases between. The CDR3 is 12 amino acids. The germline V gene encodes CDR1 GTSNPN and CDR2 SVGIG (reference sequence). The CDR3 here is CAGGGIQETQYF. The DNA for the CDR3 is TGTGCCGGGGGCGGAATCCAAGAGACCCAGTACTTC.

This clonotype turned up a few times. V usage is TRBV5-4 and J usage is TRBJ1-2, with D possibly being TRBD1 (5 bases). CDR1 is SGHNT, CDR2 YYREEE, per germline (reference sequence). This CDR3 has 15 amino acids. The V gene lost 4 bases and the J gene lost 4 bases, with 17 bases spanning the gap. CDR3 in DNA: TGTGCCAGCAGCACGCCGCGGGACTCTCTCTATGGCTACACCTTC. Translated, it gives CASSTPRDSLYGYTF.